These 5 T cell receptor beta chains were sequenced from one sample in a study of blood T cell repertoires in COVID-19. Libraries were prepared by immunoSEQ multiplex PCR; TCRdb keeps only in-frame clonotypes and omits some of them. In the table there are 200,000 to 300,000 clones, 88% of which are singletons. Source material: PBMCs or T cells enriched from blood (not recorded which). These receptor sequences come from a middle-aged woman with acute COVID-19.

The genes are TRBV6-4 and TRBJ2-2; 8 bases map to TRBD2. The CDR3 contains 20 residues. Germline-derived CDR1 and CDR2 are MRHNA and SNTAGT. V shed 4 bases and J 4 bases; nucleotides not matched to a gene: 20. The CDR3 DNA is TGTGCCAGCAGTGGCTCCGGGACCGTACTTAGCGGGACGGCCACCGGGGAGCTGTTTTTT. Amino acid sequence: CASSGSGTVLSGTATGELFF.

This chain joins TRBV3-1 (or the pseudogene TRBV3-2) and TRBJ1-3; no reliable D call. Trimming stripped 0 bases from V and 1 base from J, with 13 bases between. The CDR3 totals 17 residues. Looked up from germline, CDR1 is LGHDT and CDR2 is YNNKEL (reference sequence). DNA for the CDR3: TGTGCCAGCAGCCAAGATCCACTGCCCGGTTCTGGAAACACCATATATTTT. It specifies CASSQDPLPGSGNTIYF.

This rearrangement joins TRBV4-1 to TRBJ2-3; TRBD2 agrees at 7 bases. The CDR3 sequence is 13 residues long. J lost 4 bases, V lost 4 bases, and 2 bases had no gene match. CDR1 is MGHRA and CDR2 is YSYEKL in the germline V gene. The CDR3 loop is CASSLREADTQYF. The DNA for the CDR3 is TGCGCCAGCAGCCTACGGGAGGCAGATACGCAGTATTTT.

The chain has TRBV10-3 and TRBJ1-2, with D unresolved. V was shortened by 2 bases and J by 7 bases, with 11 bases between the two germline ends. Germline CDR1 reads ENHRY; CDR2 reads SYGVKD. This CDR3 contains 13 residues. The CDR3 loop reads CAISEPGSGGYTF. The CDR3 nucleotides read TGTGCCATCAGTGAGCCCGGGTCGGGTGGCTACACCTTC.

The chain links TRBV7-2 to TRBJ2-4, with 7 bases lining up with TRBD2. From germline, CDR1 is SGHTA and CDR2 FQGNSA. The CDR3 runs to 16 residues. V lost 3 bases and J lost 11; bases outside the gene matches: 16. In nucleotides, the CDR3 is TGTGCCAGCAGCTTGTCCGGGACTACTCTGTCGGGGGTTCAGTACTTC. Translated: CASSLSGTTLSGVQYF.